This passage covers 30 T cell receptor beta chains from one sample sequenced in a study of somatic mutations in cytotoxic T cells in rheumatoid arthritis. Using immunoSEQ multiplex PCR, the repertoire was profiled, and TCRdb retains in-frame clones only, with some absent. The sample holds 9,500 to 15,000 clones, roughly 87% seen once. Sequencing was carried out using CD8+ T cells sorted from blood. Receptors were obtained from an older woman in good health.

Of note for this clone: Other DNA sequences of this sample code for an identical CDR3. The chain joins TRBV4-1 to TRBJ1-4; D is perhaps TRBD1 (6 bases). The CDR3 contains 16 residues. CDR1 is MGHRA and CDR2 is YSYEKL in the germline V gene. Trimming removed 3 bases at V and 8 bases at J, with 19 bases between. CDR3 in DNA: TGCGCCAGCAGCCACCCCCATGGGGGCGGGGGGGAAAAACTGTTTTTT. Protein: CASSHPHGGGGEKLFF.

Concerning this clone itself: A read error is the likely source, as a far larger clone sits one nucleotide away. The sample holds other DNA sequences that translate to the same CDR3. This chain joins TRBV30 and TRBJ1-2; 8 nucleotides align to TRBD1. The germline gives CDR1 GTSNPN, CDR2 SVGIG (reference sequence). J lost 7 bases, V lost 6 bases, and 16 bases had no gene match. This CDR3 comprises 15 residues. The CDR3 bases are TGTGCCTGTCGAGGGGCAGGGGGCACTGTCTTTGGCTACACCTTC. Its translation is CACRGAGGTVFGYTF.

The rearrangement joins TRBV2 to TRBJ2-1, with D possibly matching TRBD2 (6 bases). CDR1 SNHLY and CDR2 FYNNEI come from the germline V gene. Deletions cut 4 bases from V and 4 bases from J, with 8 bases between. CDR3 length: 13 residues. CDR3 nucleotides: TGTGCCAGCAGTGCTAGCGCGTACAATGAGCAGTTCTTC. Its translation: CASSASAYNEQFF.

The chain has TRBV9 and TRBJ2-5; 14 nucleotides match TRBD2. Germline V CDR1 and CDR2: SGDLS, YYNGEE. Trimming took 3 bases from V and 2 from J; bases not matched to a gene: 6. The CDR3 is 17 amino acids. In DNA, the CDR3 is TGTGCCAGCAGCGCCTCCGGGACTAGCGGGGGACAAGAGACCCAGTACTTC. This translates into CASSASGTSGGQETQYF.

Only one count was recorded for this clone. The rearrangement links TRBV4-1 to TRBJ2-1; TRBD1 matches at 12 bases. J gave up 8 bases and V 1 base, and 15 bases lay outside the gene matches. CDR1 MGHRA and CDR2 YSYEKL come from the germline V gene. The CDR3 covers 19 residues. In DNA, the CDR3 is TGCGCCAGCAGCCAAGGACCCTCGGGACAGGGGGCGCATGTCGATGAGCAGTTCTTC. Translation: CASSQGPSGQGAHVDEQFF.

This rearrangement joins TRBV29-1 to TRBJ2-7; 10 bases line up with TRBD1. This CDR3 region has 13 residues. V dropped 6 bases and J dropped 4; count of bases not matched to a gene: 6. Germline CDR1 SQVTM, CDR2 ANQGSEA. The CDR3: CSVTGGNGYEQYF. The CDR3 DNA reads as TGCAGCGTGACAGGGGGCAATGGGTACGAGCAGTACTTC.

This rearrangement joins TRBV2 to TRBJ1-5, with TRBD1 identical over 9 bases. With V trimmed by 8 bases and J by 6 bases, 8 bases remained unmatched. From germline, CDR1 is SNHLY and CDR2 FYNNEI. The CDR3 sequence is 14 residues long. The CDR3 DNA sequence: TGTGCCAGCGCTTACAGGGGGCTTGGTCAGCCCCAGCATTTT. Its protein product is CASAYRGLGQPQHF. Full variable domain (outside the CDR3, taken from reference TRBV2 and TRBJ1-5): EPEVTQTPSHQVTQMGQEVILRCVPISNHLYFYWYRQILGQKVEFLVSFYNNEISEKSEIFDDQFSVERPDGSNFTLKIRSTKLEDSAMYFCASAYRGLGQPQHFGDGTRLSIL.

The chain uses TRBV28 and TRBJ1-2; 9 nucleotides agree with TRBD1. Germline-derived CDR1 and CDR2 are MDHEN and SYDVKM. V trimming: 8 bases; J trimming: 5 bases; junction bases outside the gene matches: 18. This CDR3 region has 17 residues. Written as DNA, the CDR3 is TGTGCCAGCGGATGGGGCGCAGGAGGGGACAGGGTTTATGGCTACACCTTC. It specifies CASGWGAGGDRVYGYTF.

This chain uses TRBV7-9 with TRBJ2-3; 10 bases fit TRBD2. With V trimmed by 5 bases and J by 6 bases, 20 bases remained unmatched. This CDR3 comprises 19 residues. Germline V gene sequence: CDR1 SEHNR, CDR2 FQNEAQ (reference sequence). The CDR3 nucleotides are TGTGCCAGCAGCCTAAAGGCCCTAGCGGGGGCTACCTTGGCGGATACGCAGTATTTT. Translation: CASSLKALAGATLADTQYF.

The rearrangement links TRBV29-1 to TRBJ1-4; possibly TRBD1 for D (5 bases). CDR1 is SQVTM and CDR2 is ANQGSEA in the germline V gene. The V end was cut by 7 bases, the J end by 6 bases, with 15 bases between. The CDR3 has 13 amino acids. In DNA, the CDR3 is TGCAGCGCCGGGGGGACGGAATATGAAAAACTGTTTTTT. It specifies CSAGGTEYEKLFF.

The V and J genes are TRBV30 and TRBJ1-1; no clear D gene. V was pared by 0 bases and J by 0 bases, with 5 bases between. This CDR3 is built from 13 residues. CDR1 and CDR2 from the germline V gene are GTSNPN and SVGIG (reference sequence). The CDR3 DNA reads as TGTGCCTGGAGTGTACAAATGAACACTGAAGCTTTCTTT. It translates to CAWSVQMNTEAFF.

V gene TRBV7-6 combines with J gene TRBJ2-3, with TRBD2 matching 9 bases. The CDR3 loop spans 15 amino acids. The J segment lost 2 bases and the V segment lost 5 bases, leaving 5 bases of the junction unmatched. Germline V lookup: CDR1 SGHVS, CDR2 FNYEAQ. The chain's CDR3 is CASSRTSGLTDTQYF. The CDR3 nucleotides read TGTGCCAGCAGCCGCACTAGCGGGCTCACAGATACGCAGTATTTT.

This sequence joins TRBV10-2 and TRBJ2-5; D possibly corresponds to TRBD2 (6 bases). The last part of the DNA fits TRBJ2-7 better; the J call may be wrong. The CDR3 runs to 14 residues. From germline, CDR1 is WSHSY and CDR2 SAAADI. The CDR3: CASSVGGSIYEQYF. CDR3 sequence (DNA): TGCGCCAGCAGTGTGGGGGGATCGATCTACGAGCAGTACTTC.

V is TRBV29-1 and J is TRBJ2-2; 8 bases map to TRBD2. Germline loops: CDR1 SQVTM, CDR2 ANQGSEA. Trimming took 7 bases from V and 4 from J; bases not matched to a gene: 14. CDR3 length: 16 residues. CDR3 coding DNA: TGCAGCGGCGGGGGGACTCGCCCAATTCGCACCGGGGAGCTGTTTTTT. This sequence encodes CSGGGTRPIRTGELFF.

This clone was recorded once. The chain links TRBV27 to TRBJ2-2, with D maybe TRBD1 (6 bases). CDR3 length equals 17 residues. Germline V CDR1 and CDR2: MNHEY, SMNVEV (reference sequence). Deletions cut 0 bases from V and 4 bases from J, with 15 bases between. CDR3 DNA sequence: TGTGCCAGCAGTTTATCGGGGGTTGGGGGCCCCACCGGGGAGCTGTTTTTT. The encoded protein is CASSLSGVGGPTGELFF.

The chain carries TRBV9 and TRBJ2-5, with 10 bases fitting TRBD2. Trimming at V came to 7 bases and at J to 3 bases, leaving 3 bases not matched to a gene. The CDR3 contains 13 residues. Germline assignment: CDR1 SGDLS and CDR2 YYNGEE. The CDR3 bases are TGTGCCAGCGGGACTAGCGACAAAGAGACCCAGTACTTC. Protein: CASGTSDKETQYF. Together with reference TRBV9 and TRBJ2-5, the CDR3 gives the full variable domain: DSGVTQTPKHLITATGQRVTLRCSPRSGDLSVYWYQQSLDQGLQFLIQYYNGEERAKGNILERFSAQQFPDLHSELNLSSLELGDSALYFCASGTSDKETQYFGPGTRLLVL.

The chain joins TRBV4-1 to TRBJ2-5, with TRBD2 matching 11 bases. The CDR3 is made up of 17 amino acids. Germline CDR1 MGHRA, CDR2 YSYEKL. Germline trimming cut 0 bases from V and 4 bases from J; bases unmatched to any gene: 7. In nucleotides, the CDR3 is TGCGCCAGCAGCCAAGATGGGGCTAGCGGGGGGAGAGAGACCCAGTACTTC. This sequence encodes CASSQDGASGGRETQYF.

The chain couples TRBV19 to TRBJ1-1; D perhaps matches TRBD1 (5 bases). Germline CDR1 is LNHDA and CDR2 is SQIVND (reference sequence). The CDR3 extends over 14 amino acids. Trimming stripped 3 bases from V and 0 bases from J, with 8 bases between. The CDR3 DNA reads TGTGCCAGTAGTATTTCAGGGCTGAACACTGAAGCTTTCTTT. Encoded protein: CASSISGLNTEAFF.

CDR3 nucleotide sequence: TGTGCCAGCAGTTACGCCGACGAGTCGATCACTAGCGGCGTC. Translating it yields CASSYADESITSGV. The chain joins TRBV6-6 to TRBJ2-7; 8 nucleotides align to TRBD2. Germline CDR1 and CDR2: MNHNY and SVGAGI (reference sequence). The CDR3 extends over 14 amino acids.

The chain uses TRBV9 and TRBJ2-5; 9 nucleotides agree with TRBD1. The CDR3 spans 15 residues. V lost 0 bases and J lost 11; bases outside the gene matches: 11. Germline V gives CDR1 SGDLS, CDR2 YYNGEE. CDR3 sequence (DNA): TGTGCCAGCAGCGTAGCTGCCGGGACAGGGCTGGAGCAGTACTTC. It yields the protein CASSVAAGTGLEQYF.

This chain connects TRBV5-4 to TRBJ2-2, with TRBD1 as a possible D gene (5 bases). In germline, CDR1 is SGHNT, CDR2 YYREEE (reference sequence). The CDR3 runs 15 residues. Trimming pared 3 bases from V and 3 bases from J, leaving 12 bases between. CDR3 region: CASSWGGFDTGELFF. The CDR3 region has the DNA TGTGCCAGCAGCTGGGGCGGTTTCGACACCGGGGAGCTGTTTTTT.

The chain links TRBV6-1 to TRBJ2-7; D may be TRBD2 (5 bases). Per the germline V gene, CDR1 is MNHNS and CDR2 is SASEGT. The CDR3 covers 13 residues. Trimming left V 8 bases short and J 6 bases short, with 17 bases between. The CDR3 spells CASEGVGSGEQYF. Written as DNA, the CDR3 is TGTGCCAGCGAGGGAGTCGGATCGGGCGAGCAGTACTTC.

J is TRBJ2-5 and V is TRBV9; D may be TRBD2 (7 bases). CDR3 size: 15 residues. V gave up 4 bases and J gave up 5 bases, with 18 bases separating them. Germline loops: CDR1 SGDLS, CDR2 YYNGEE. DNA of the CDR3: TGTGCCAGCAGCCCTCGGGGGGCCTGGCAGGAGACCCAGTACTTC. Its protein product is CASSPRGAWQETQYF.

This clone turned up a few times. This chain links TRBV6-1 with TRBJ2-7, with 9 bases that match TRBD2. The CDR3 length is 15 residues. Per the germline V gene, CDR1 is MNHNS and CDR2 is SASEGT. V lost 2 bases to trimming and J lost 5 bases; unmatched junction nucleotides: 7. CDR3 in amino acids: CASSELAGKGNEQYF. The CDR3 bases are TGTGCCAGCAGTGAACTAGCGGGGAAAGGTAACGAGCAGTACTTC.

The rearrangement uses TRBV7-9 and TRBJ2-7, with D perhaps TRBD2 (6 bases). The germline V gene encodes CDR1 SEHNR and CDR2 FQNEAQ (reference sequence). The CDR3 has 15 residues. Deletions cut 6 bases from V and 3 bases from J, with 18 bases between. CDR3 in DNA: TGTGCCAGCAGTCCGAACTCCGGGGGTCGCTACGAGCAGTACGTC. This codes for CASSPNSGGRYEQYV.

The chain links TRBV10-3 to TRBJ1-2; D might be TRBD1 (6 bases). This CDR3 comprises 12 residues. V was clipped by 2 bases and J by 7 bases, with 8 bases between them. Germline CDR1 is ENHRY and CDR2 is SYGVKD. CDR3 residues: CAISEVRGGYTF. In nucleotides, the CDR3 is TGTGCCATCAGTGAGGTCAGGGGTGGCTACACCTTC.

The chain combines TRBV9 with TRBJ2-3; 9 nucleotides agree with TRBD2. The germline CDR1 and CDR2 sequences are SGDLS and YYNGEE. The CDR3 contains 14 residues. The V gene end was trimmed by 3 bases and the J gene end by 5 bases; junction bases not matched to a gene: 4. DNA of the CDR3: TGTGCCAGCAGCGCCAGCGGGGGGTTAGATACGCAGTATTTT. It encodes CASSASGGLDTQYF. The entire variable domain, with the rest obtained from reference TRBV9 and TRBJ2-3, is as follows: DSGVTQTPKHLITATGQRVTLRCSPRSGDLSVYWYQQSLDQGLQFLIQYYNGEERAKGNILERFSAQQFPDLHSELNLSSLELGDSALYFCASSASGGLDTQYFGPGTRLTVL.

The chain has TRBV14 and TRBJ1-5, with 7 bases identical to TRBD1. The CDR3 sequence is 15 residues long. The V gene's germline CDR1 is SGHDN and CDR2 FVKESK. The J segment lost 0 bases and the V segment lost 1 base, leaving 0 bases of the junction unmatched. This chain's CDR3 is CASSQGTGSNQPQHF. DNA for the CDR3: TGTGCCAGCAGCCAAGGGACAGGTAGCAATCAGCCCCAGCATTTT.

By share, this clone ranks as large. The CDR3 sequence is CASSRIRDRAYGYTF. The CDR3 DNA reads as TGTGCCAGCAGCAGAATCCGGGACAGGGCCTATGGCTACACCTTC. The chain couples TRBV6-4 to TRBJ1-2, with 9 bases that match TRBD1. Germline values: CDR1 MRHNA, CDR2 SNTAGT. V trimming: 6 bases; J trimming: 4 bases; junction bases outside the gene matches: 9. This CDR3 comprises 15 residues.

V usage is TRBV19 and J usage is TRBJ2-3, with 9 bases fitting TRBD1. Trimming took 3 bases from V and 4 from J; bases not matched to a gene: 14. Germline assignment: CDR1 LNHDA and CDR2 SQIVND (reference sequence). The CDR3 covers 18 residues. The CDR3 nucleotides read TGTGCCAGTAGTATTGCGGGACAGGGACACCCCCCCCCAGATACGCAGTATTTT. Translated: CASSIAGQGHPPPDTQYF.